The 9 T cell receptor beta chains below come from one sample, sequenced in a study of cytomegalovirus exposure and HLA in healthy donors. 13 Jbeta primers and 60 Vbeta primers were used for the PCR. Profiling relied on immunoSEQ multiplex PCR, and the TCRdb table lists in-frame clones only, not all of them. Of around 120,000 clones listed, about 81% are singletons. The sequencing sample was made of PBMCs. These TCRs come from a woman between 40 and 55 years old in good health and CMV-seropositive.

The chain employs TRBV7-2 and TRBJ2-4, with D hard to call. The germline gives CDR1 SGHTA, CDR2 FQGNSA. V shed 1 base and J shed 0 bases, with 13 bases lying between them. This CDR3 spans 17 amino acids. CDR3 protein: CASSLVTAGEAKNIQYF. CDR3 nucleotide sequence: TGTGCCAGCAGCTTAGTCACGGCAGGCGAAGCCAAAAACATTCAGTACTTC.

J is TRBJ1-2 and V is TRBV9; D uncertain. Germline CDR1 reads SGDLS; CDR2 reads YYNGEE. The CDR3 length is 14 residues. Trimming removed 0 bases from V and 2 bases from J, with 8 bases in between. The CDR3 reads CASSVGSVNYGYTF. CDR3 bases: TGTGCCAGCAGCGTAGGTTCAGTCAACTATGGCTACACCTTC.

This clone was recorded a few times. The chain joins TRBV29-1 to TRBJ2-7; D is perhaps TRBD1 (6 bases). Deletions cut 5 bases from V and 0 bases from J, with 8 bases between. Germline-derived CDR1 and CDR2 are SQVTM and ANQGSEA. This CDR3 region has 12 residues. CDR3 amino acids: CSVQGSSYEQYF. The CDR3 DNA is TGCAGCGTTCAGGGGAGCTCCTACGAGCAGTACTTC.

This chain uses TRBV13 with TRBJ2-1; D is undetermined. V was cut by 5 bases and J by 9 bases, with 14 bases left in between. This CDR3 has 13 residues. Germline assignment: CDR1 PRHDT and CDR2 FYEKMQ (reference sequence). This CDR3 is CASSPTAGTEQFF. CDR3 in DNA: TGTGCCAGCAGCCCTACTGCCGGTACTGAGCAGTTCTTC.

The J gene is TRBJ2-2, the V gene TRBV6-1; D is possibly TRBD2 (6 bases). CDR1 and CDR2 (germline): MNHNS, SASEGT. The CDR3 sequence is 13 residues long. V was pared by 5 bases and J by 5 bases, with 9 bases between. The CDR3 coding sequence is TGTGCCAGCAGTAGGAGGGAAACCGGGGAGCTGTTTTTT. Its translation is CASSRRETGELFF.

On this clone itself: One end of the junction does not line up with germline, which may come from a read error. J is TRBJ1-4 and V is TRBV7-7, with a weak D call TRBD1 (6 bases). In germline, CDR1 is SSHAT, CDR2 FNYEAQ (reference sequence). The CDR3 runs to 13 residues. The CDR3 DNA reads TGTGCTAGCAGCTTAGGAACAGGGTCAAAACTGTTTTTT. Protein sequence: CASSLGTGSKLFF. The full variable domain, completed using reference TRBV7-7 and TRBJ1-4, is GAGVSQSPRYKVTKRGQDVTLRCDPISSHATLYWYQQALGQGPEFLTYFNYEAQPDKSGLPSDRFSAERPEGSISTLTIQRTEQRDSAMYRCASSLGTGSKLFFGSGTQLSVL.

CDR3: CASRRSGGEKLFF. DNA for the CDR3: TGTGCCAGCAGGAGGTCCGGCGGGGAAAAACTGTTTTTT. The chain uses TRBV7-3 and TRBJ1-4, with no clear D. This CDR3 has 13 residues. V lost 6 bases, J lost 8 bases, and 13 bases lay in between. The germline gives CDR1 SGHTA, CDR2 FQGTGA.

This clone came up once. The chain recombines TRBV9 with TRBJ2-6; 15 bases align to TRBD2. Germline loops: CDR1 SGDLS, CDR2 YYNGEE. This CDR3 has 20 residues. The V and J ends lost 0 bases and 0 bases, in that order; junction bases with no gene match: 4. The CDR3 DNA is TGTGCCAGCAGCGTAGCCGGGACTAGCGGGGGGTCCTCTGGGGCCAACGTCCTGACTTTC. It translates to CASSVAGTSGGSSGANVLTF.

In nucleotides, the CDR3 is TGCGCCAGCAGCAACCCCGCCGGTGAGCAGTTCTTC. As protein: CASSNPAGEQFF. The V call is TRBV5-1, the J call TRBJ2-1; D remains ambiguous. The germline CDR1 and CDR2 sequences are SGHRS and YFSETQ. V was shortened by 4 bases and J by 9 bases, with 11 bases between the two germline ends. The CDR3 sequence is 12 residues long.